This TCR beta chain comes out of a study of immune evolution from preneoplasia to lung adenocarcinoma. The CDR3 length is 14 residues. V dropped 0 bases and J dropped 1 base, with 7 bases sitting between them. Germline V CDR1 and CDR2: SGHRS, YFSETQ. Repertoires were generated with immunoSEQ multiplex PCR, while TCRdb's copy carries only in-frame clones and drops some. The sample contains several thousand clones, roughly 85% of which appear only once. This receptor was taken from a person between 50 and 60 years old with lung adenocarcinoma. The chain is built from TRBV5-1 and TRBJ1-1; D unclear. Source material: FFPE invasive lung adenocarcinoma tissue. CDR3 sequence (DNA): TGCGCCAGCAGCTTGGAAGGCCGGAACACTGAAGCTTTCTTT. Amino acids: CASSLEGRNTEAFF.